This TCR beta chain was retrieved from a study of persistence of HIV-infected CD4 T cells. The overall study: Multiple blood draws of up to 180 mL, except a couple of donors with single leukapheresis.

In this sample, this clone turned up once. What it recognizes is unknown. The immunoSEQ assay was version 4, run in survey mode. The table came from immunoSEQ multiplex PCR; TCRdb's copy has only in-frame clones and leaves some out. The sample contains roughly 13,000 clones, over 60% of which appear only once. Study-level points and caveats: TCR oligoclonality correlated with proviral oligoclonality in the same sorted populations.

The stimulus was lysate of CMV-infected fibroblasts, about 10 ug/mL. Responding CD4+ T cells were sorted by upregulation of both CD40 ligand and CD69. Specimen: CD4+ T cells sorted from PBMCs after approximately 19-hour stimulation, collected from a patient who received antiretroviral therapy. This receptor was identified in an adult man with HIV who was CMV-seropositive.

For the CDR3, the DNA is TGTGCCAGCCGGGTCTCAGCCAAAAACATTCAGTACTTC. Amino acid sequence: CASRVSAKNIQYF. The chain recombines TRBV6-5 with TRBJ2-4; no firm D call. This CDR3 has 13 residues. V was pared by 8 bases and J by 0 bases, with 8 bases between. From germline, CDR1 is MNHEY and CDR2 SVGAGI.